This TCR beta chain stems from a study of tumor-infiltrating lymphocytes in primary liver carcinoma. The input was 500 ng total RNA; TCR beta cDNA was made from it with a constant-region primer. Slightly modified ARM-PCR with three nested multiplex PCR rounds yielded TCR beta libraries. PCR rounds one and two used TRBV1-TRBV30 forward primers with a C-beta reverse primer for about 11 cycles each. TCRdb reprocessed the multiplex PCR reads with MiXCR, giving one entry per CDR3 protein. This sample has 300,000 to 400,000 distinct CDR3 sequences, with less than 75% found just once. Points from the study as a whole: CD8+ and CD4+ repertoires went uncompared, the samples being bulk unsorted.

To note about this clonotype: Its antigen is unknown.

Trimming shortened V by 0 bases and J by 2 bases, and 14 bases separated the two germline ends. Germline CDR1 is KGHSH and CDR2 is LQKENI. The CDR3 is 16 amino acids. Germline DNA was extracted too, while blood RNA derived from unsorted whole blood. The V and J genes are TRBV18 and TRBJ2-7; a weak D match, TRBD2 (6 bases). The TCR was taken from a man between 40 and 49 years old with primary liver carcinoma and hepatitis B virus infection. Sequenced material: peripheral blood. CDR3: CASSPPTIAATYEQYF. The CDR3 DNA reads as TGTGCCAGCTCACCACCGACGATAGCGGCGACCTACGAGCAGTACTTC.